This T cell receptor beta chain was identified in a study of cytomegalovirus exposure and HLA in healthy donors. General observations from the study: Reports credit the classifier with highly specific, highly sensitive diagnosis of cytomegalovirus status. There were three CMV-associated chains whose specificity for CMV antigens was confirmed in vitro.

Comment on this clone: The antigen remains unidentified.

Using immunoSEQ multiplex PCR, the repertoire was profiled, and TCRdb retains in-frame clones only, with some absent. Among some 140,000 clones listed, around 84% were seen once. Germline V lookup: CDR1 MGHRA, CDR2 YSYEKL. The CDR3 length is 15 residues. V was cut by 3 bases and J by 4 bases, with 13 bases left in between. The receptor's source is a human donor in good health. The sample comprised PBMCs. V usage is TRBV4-1 and J usage is TRBJ1-5, with D possibly TRBD1 on 6 matching bases. The CDR3 loop is CASSQEQGANQPQHF. The DNA for the CDR3 is TGCGCCAGCAGCCAGGAACAGGGCGCTAATCAGCCCCAGCATTTT.